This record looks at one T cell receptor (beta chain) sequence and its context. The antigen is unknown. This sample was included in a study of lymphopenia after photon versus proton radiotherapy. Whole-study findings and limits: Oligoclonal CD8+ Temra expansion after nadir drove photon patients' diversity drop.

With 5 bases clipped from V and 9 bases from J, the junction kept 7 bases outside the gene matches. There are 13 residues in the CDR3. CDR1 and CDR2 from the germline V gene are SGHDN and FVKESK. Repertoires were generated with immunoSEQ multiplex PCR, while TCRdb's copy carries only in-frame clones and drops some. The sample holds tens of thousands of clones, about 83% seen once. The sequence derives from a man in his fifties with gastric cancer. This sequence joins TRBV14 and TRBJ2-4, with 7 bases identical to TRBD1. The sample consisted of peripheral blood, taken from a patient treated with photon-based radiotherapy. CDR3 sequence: CASSYDRAGIQYF. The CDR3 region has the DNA TGTGCCAGCAGCTATGACAGGGCGGGCATTCAGTACTTC.